This T cell receptor beta chain was sequenced in a study of T cells after yellow fever vaccination. By share of the sample, this clonotype is medium-sized (0.01 to 0.1%). The trim removed 7 bases at V and 6 bases at J, leaving 6 bases unmatched. The germline gives CDR1 SQVTM, CDR2 ANQGSEA. The CDR3 runs 12 residues. Via MiXCR, TCRdb re-called the 5' RACE reads, giving one row per CDR3 protein. This table holds about 4,800 distinct CDR3 sequences, under 10% found once. This chain links TRBV29-1 with TRBJ1-1; TRBD1 agrees at 9 bases. Sample: PBMCs, either bulk or a sorted T-cell subset (CD4+, CD8+, memory, or dextramer-sorted; not recorded which), taken 15 days after the yellow fever booster vaccination. This clonotype was obtained from a young man who received the YFV17D yellow fever vaccine. The CDR3, as DNA: TGCAGCGCCGGACAGGGGAAGTCTGAAGCTTTCTTT. As protein: CSAGQGKSEAFF.